One sample yielded the 15 T cell receptor beta chains listed below, sequenced in a study of OX40 agonist ivuxolimab in advanced cancers. The table came from immunoSEQ multiplex PCR; TCRdb's copy has only in-frame clones and leaves some out. Of 55,000 to 65,000 clones detected, around 85% appear once; the ten largest clones hold around 0.8%. Specimen: CD4+ or CD8+ T cells sorted from blood, collected in a trial of the OX40 agonist ivuxolimab. These receptors were taken from an adult with an advanced solid tumor such as melanoma, head and neck, liver or kidney cancer.

The V call is TRBV29-1, the J call TRBJ1-2; D ambiguous. From germline, CDR1 is SQVTM and CDR2 ANQGSEA. The CDR3 is made up of 11 amino acids. Trimming took off 4 bases at V and 10 bases at J, with 13 bases between the two ends. This CDR3 is CSVGAGSDYTF. CDR3 coding DNA: TGCAGCGTTGGAGCGGGTTCTGACTACACCTTC. Combining the CDR3 with reference TRBV29-1 and TRBJ1-2 gives the whole variable domain SAVISQKPSRDICQRGTSLTIQCQVDSQVTMMFWYRQQPGQSLTLIATANQGSEATYESGFVIDKFPISRPNLTFSTLTVSNMSPEDSSIYLCSVGAGSDYTFGSGTRLTVV.

The chain links TRBV28 to TRBJ2-7; TRBD1 aligns across 9 bases. The germline gives CDR1 MDHEN, CDR2 SYDVKM. The V gene end was trimmed by 6 bases and the J gene end by 3 bases; junction bases not matched to a gene: 6. The CDR3 consists of 14 residues. The CDR3 DNA reads as TGTGCCAGCAGACCCGGGGGACAGGGCTACGAGCAGTACTTC. Its protein is CASRPGGQGYEQYF.

The chain is built from TRBV9 and TRBJ2-1, with TRBD1 matching over 7 bases. The CDR3 runs 15 residues. Unmatched junction bases numbered 10, after V lost 5 bases and J lost 5 bases. Germline V gives CDR1 SGDLS, CDR2 YYNGEE. CDR3 sequence (DNA): TGTGCCAGCAGACCCAGAGGGGGCGGCCACAATGAGCAGTTCTTC. Its protein is CASRPRGGGHNEQFF.

As concerns this clone: The same CDR3 is also encoded by other DNA sequences in this sample. The gene calls are TRBV18 and TRBJ1-1; tentatively, D is TRBD1 (5 bases). CDR3 size: 13 residues. V lost 5 bases to trimming and J lost 1 base, with 8 bases between them. Germline V CDR1 and CDR2: KGHSH, LQKENI. The chain's CDR3 is CASSLGQNTEAFF. In DNA, the CDR3 is TGTGCCAGCTCATTAGGACAGAACACTGAAGCTTTCTTT.

In this sample, this clone turned up once. The chain is built from TRBV6-9 and TRBJ1-4; weak D call: TRBD1 (5 bases). The CDR3 consists of 16 residues. Germline V lookup: CDR1 MNHGY, CDR2 SVAAGI. Deletions cut 2 bases from V and 4 bases from J, with 14 bases between. DNA for the CDR3: TGTGCCAGCAGTTATGGTCGGGCAGGACATAATGAAAAACTGTTTTTT. Its translation: CASSYGRAGHNEKLFF.

The chain is built from TRBV30 and TRBJ1-3, with 7 nucleotides matching TRBD1. J gave up 0 bases and V 0 bases, and 8 bases lay outside the gene matches. Germline V gene data show CDR1 as GTSNPN and CDR2 as SVGIG (reference sequence). This CDR3 comprises 17 residues. CDR3 coding DNA: TGTGCCTGGAGTGTACTCAGGACAGGTCTCTCTGGAAACACCATATATTTT. Protein: CAWSVLRTGLSGNTIYF.

This clone was found a few times. The chain recombines TRBV19 with TRBJ2-3; D is perhaps TRBD1 (5 bases). Germline V gene data show CDR1 as LNHDA and CDR2 as SQIVND (reference sequence). The CDR3 totals 18 residues. Trimming stripped 0 bases from V and 0 bases from J, with 16 bases between. The DNA for the CDR3 is TGTGCCAGTAGTATAGATTACTGGGGCCGGACGAGCACAGATACGCAGTATTTT. Translation: CASSIDYWGRTSTDTQYF.

This sequence joins TRBV30 and TRBJ1-1; D is perhaps TRBD1 (5 bases). Trimming took 1 base from V and 4 from J, leaving 10 bases between them. Looked up from germline, CDR1 is GTSNPN and CDR2 is SVGIG (reference sequence). The CDR3 is 13 residues long. The CDR3 bases are TGTGCCTGGAGTGAAGGGGCGCGCACTGAAGCTTTCTTT. Protein product: CAWSEGARTEAFF.

V is TRBV30 and J is TRBJ2-5; unclear D gene. The length of the CDR3 is 13 residues. In germline, CDR1 is GTSNPN, CDR2 SVGIG (reference sequence). V lost 0 bases to trimming and J lost 2 bases, with 7 bases between them. The CDR3 nucleotides read TGTGCCTGGAGTGTACCCCCTCAAGAGACCCAGTACTTC. This codes for CAWSVPPQETQYF.

This rearrangement joins TRBV30 to TRBJ1-2; possible D gene TRBD1, 5 bases. Trimming removed 3 bases from V and 6 bases from J, with 8 bases in between. Germline lookup yields CDR1 GTSNPN and CDR2 SVGIG (reference sequence). The CDR3 is 11 amino acids. This CDR3 reads CAWRLGDGYTF. As DNA, the CDR3 is TGTGCCTGGAGGTTGGGGGATGGCTACACCTTC.

This chain links TRBV28 with TRBJ2-1; 7 bases agree with TRBD2. This CDR3 has 15 residues. Germline V lookup: CDR1 MDHEN, CDR2 SYDVKM. The J segment lost 0 bases and the V segment lost 4 bases, leaving 3 bases of the junction unmatched. The CDR3 nucleotides read TGTGCCAGCAGTTCGGGCGGGAGCTCCTACAATGAGCAGTTCTTC. The encoded protein is CASSSGGSSYNEQFF. Together with reference TRBV28 and TRBJ2-1, the CDR3 gives the full variable domain: DVKVTQSSRYLVKRTGEKVFLECVQDMDHENMFWYRQDPGLGLRLIYFSYDVKMKEKGDIPEGYSVSREKKERFSLILESASTNQTSMYLCASSSGGSSYNEQFFGPGTRLTVL.

The CDR3 DNA sequence: TGCGCCAGCAGCAGCTCCAACAGGGGCCTCACAGATACGCAGTATTTT. Its translation is CASSSSNRGLTDTQYF. This chain links TRBV5-1 with TRBJ2-3, with TRBD1 matching 7 bases. Germline-derived CDR1 and CDR2 are SGHRS and YFSETQ. The V and J ends lost 4 bases and 2 bases, in that order; junction bases with no gene match: 10. This CDR3 comprises 16 residues. Variable domain in full (rest from reference TRBV5-1 and TRBJ2-3): KAGVTQTPRYLIKTRGQQVTLSCSPISGHRSVSWYQQTPGQGLQFLFEYFSETQRNKGNFPGRFSGRQFSNSRSEMNVSTLELGDSALYLCASSSSNRGLTDTQYFGPGTRLTVL.

The chain combines TRBV5-1 with TRBJ2-1; the match to TRBD2 covers 7 bases. CDR3 length equals 15 residues. Trimming removed 0 bases from V and 7 bases from J; junction bases left unmatched: 7. The germline CDR1 and CDR2 sequences are SGHRS and YFSETQ. The CDR3 protein is CASSLELASSNEQFF. In nucleotides, the CDR3 is TGCGCCAGCAGCTTGGAACTAGCGTCTTCGAATGAGCAGTTCTTC.

Worth noting for this clone: Sequence at one end of the junction differs from germline and may be a read error. The rearrangement uses TRBV7-7 and TRBJ2-5; D is ambiguous. The length of the CDR3 is 16 residues. Germline V lookup: CDR1 SSHAT, CDR2 FNYEAQ (reference sequence). For the CDR3, the DNA is TGTGCTAGCAGCTTAGGTGAGGCCCTCCGAGTGGAGACCCAGTACTTC. This codes for CASSLGEALRVETQYF.

The chain recombines TRBV7-2 with TRBJ2-3; 7 nucleotides match TRBD2. This CDR3 has 14 amino acids. The junction had 6 bases not matched to a gene; V was cut back by 5 bases and J by 4 bases. CDR1 is SGHTA and CDR2 is FQGNSA in the germline V gene. In DNA form, the CDR3 reads TGTGCCAGCAGCCCCGGGACTACCTCAGATACGCAGTATTTT. The encoded protein is CASSPGTTSDTQYF.